The 29 T cell receptor beta chains below were found in one sample sequenced in a study of PD-1 blockade in classical Hodgkin lymphoma. Here immunoSEQ multiplex PCR was the method, and the copy in TCRdb shows in-frame clones only, minus some. The table shows around 6,700 clones, with approximately 81% occurring only once. After autologous stem cell transplantation all patients relapsed, and prior brentuximab vedotin exposure differed between cohorts. Magnetic depletion of unwanted cells isolated CD4+ T cells from thawed PBMCs. Sequencing used CD4+ T cells from blood, obtained at baseline. The source of these receptors is a human donor with classical Hodgkin lymphoma.

V gene TRBV5-1 combines with J gene TRBJ2-2; a weak D match, TRBD1 (5 bases). V dropped 4 bases and J dropped 2 bases, with 12 bases sitting between them. In germline, CDR1 is SGHRS, CDR2 YFSETQ. The CDR3 is 15 amino acids. As DNA, the CDR3 is TGCGCCAGCAGCCCTACTCAGGGAAACACCGGGGAGCTGTTTTTT. It translates to CASSPTQGNTGELFF.

V gene TRBV28 combines with J gene TRBJ1-5, with 8 bases matching TRBD1. V gave up 3 bases and J gave up 3 bases; unmatched junction bases: 10. The CDR3 sequence is 17 residues long. Germline loops: CDR1 MDHEN, CDR2 SYDVKM. This chain's CDR3 is CASSLFQGQGFNQPQHF. The CDR3 nucleotides are TGTGCCAGCAGTTTGTTCCAAGGACAGGGTTTCAATCAGCCCCAGCATTTT.

This chain links TRBV7-9 with TRBJ1-5, with a weak D call TRBD1 (5 bases). CDR1 SEHNR and CDR2 FQNEAQ come from the germline V gene (reference sequence). The length of the CDR3 is 14 residues. The V and J ends lost 3 bases and 0 bases respectively, with 6 bases between them. In DNA, the CDR3 is TGTGCCAGCAGCTTGGGGGTTAGCAATCAGCCCCAGCATTTT. This codes for CASSLGVSNQPQHF.

The rearrangement links TRBV5-6 to TRBJ2-7; 7 nucleotides line up with TRBD2. V shed 3 bases, J shed 0 bases, and the junction held 9 bases outside the gene matches. Germline CDR1 and CDR2: SGHDT and YYEEEE. The CDR3 has 16 amino acids. The CDR3 is CASSSWTRQSSYEQYF. CDR3 in DNA: TGTGCCAGCAGCTCCTGGACTAGACAGAGCTCCTACGAGCAGTACTTC.

V gene TRBV5-6 combines with J gene TRBJ1-4, with no clear D. V was shortened by 4 bases and J by 1 base, with 17 bases between the two germline ends. Germline loops: CDR1 SGHDT, CDR2 YYEEEE. This CDR3 is built from 17 residues. CDR3: CASSLLGSLKTNEKLFF. As DNA, the CDR3 is TGTGCCAGCAGCCTTCTTGGCAGCCTGAAAACTAATGAAAAACTGTTTTTT.

The chain employs TRBV6-5 and TRBJ2-5; 9 bases fit TRBD2. Germline trimming cut 2 bases from V and 4 bases from J; bases unmatched to any gene: 2. The CDR3 is 14 residues long. Germline CDR1 MNHEY, CDR2 SVGAGI. This chain's CDR3 is CASSYGRGGETQYF. CDR3 bases: TGTGCCAGCAGTTACGGGCGGGGGGGAGAGACCCAGTACTTC.

The V call is TRBV4-1, the J call TRBJ1-4; D gene unclear. V was clipped by 0 bases and J by 5 bases, with 7 bases between them. Per the germline V gene, CDR1 is MGHRA and CDR2 is YSYEKL. The length of the CDR3 is 14 residues. The CDR3 DNA reads as TGCGCCAGCAGCCAAGATTCGGTCAATGAAAAACTGTTTTTT. Amino acid sequence: CASSQDSVNEKLFF.

The chain employs TRBV2 and TRBJ1-3; D not resolved. The CDR3 sequence is 14 residues long. In germline, CDR1 is SNHLY, CDR2 FYNNEI. With 3 bases removed from V and 7 bases from J, the gap between germline ends came to 13 bases. The CDR3 here is CASSDRTGGNTIYF. CDR3 nucleotides: TGTGCCAGCAGTGATCGGACTGGAGGGAACACCATATATTTT.

The chain employs TRBV10-3 and TRBJ1-5; D is ambiguous. V was clipped by 4 bases and J by 7 bases, with 17 bases between them. The CDR3 is made up of 15 amino acids. Germline assignment: CDR1 ENHRY and CDR2 SYGVKD. In DNA, the CDR3 is TGTGCCATCAGTGTTGGGCGGGGATCGGGGCAGCCCCAGCATTTT. Its protein is CAISVGRGSGQPQHF.

For the CDR3, the DNA is TGTGCCAGCAGTCGACAGGGGGCGAGGAATTCACCCCTCCACTTT. This sequence encodes CASSRQGARNSPLHF. The chain combines TRBV28 with TRBJ1-6; 10 positions agree with TRBD1. Unmatched junction bases numbered 5, after V lost 5 bases and J lost 7 bases. The CDR3 runs 15 residues. Germline-derived CDR1 and CDR2 are MDHEN and SYDVKM.

The chain couples TRBV14 to TRBJ2-7; TRBD1 agrees at 9 bases. This CDR3 region has 14 residues. Trimming cost V 6 bases and J 3 bases; bases outside gene matches: 6. CDR1 is SGHDN and CDR2 is FVKESK in the germline V gene. Here the CDR3 reads CASSRGQGYYEQYF. CDR3 DNA sequence: TGTGCCAGCAGTCGGGGACAGGGTTACTACGAGCAGTACTTC.

The chain links TRBV28 to TRBJ1-6; D is uncertain. The CDR3 runs 13 residues. Per germline, CDR1 MDHEN and CDR2 SYDVKM. V lost 3 bases, J lost 8 bases, and 8 bases lay in between. DNA of the CDR3: TGTGCCAGCAGTTTGGTTCAAGATTCACCCCTCCACTTT. Amino acid sequence: CASSLVQDSPLHF.

This CDR3 is CASSGGRGDTQYF. CDR3 in DNA: TGTGCCAGTAGTGGGGGTAGGGGAGATACGCAGTATTTT. J is TRBJ2-3 and V is TRBV19; D is tentatively TRBD1 or TRBD2 (5 bases each). This CDR3 comprises 13 residues. Looked up from germline, CDR1 is LNHDA and CDR2 is SQIVND (reference sequence). V was pared by 5 bases and J by 5 bases, with 11 bases between.

This rearrangement joins TRBV7-7 to TRBJ2-2; 7 positions match TRBD2. V dropped 5 bases and J dropped 2; count of bases not matched to a gene: 2. The CDR3 runs 14 residues. Germline lookup yields CDR1 SSHAT and CDR2 FNYEAQ (reference sequence). CDR3 bases: TGTGCCAGCAGCCAGGGACTAAACACCGGGGAGCTGTTTTTT. It is translated as CASSQGLNTGELFF.

This chain's CDR3 is CASSGRSYNEQFF. The DNA for the CDR3 is TGCGCCAGCAGCGGGCGCTCCTACAATGAGCAGTTCTTC. The V gene is TRBV10-1, the J gene TRBJ2-1; D not resolved. CDR3 length: 13 amino acids. Germline CDR1 WNHNN, CDR2 SYGVQD (reference sequence). V lost 6 bases, J lost 0 bases, and 6 bases lay in between.

The genes are TRBV11-1 and TRBJ2-1; D unresolved. CDR3 length equals 15 residues. Trimming stripped 2 bases from V and 6 bases from J, with 14 bases between. Germline V gene sequence: CDR1 SGHAT, CDR2 FQDESV (reference sequence). In nucleotides, the CDR3 is TGTGCCAGCAGCTTACAACCTCTGGGTACCAATGAGCAGTTCTTC. This sequence encodes CASSLQPLGTNEQFF.

The rearrangement links TRBV6-6 to TRBJ1-4, with a weak D call TRBD1 (5 bases). Germline V gene sequence: CDR1 MNHNY, CDR2 SVGAGI (reference sequence). The CDR3 sequence is 14 residues long. With 4 bases removed from V and 5 bases from J, the gap between germline ends came to 11 bases. CDR3 sequence: CASSWDGRNEKLFF. The CDR3 coding sequence is TGTGCCAGCAGTTGGGACGGAAGAAATGAAAAACTGTTTTTT.

V usage is TRBV27 and J usage is TRBJ2-7; 11 bases match TRBD2. There are 14 residues in the CDR3. Trimming took 6 bases from V and 8 from J; bases not matched to a gene: 9. Germline CDR1 and CDR2: MNHEY and SMNVEV (reference sequence). As DNA, the CDR3 is TGTGCCAGCAGATTAGCGGGGGGGCCTGATCAGCAGTACTTC. Translated: CASRLAGGPDQQYF.

The genes are TRBV7-2 and TRBJ1-1, with D possibly TRBD1 on 5 matching bases. Germline CDR1 and CDR2: SGHTA and FQGNSA. The CDR3 has 13 amino acids. Trimming took 0 bases from V and 6 from J, leaving 8 bases between them. CDR3 residues: CASSLARQSEAFF. In nucleotides, the CDR3 is TGTGCCAGCAGCTTAGCCCGACAGTCTGAAGCTTTCTTT. The whole variable domain, remainder taken from reference TRBV7-2 and TRBJ1-1, is GAGVSQSPSNKVTEKGKDVELRCDPISGHTALYWYRQSLGQGLEFLIYFQGNSAPDKSGLPSDRFSAERTGGSVSTLTIQRTQQEDSAVYLCASSLARQSEAFFGQGTRLTVV.

The chain couples TRBV6-6 to TRBJ2-4; D gene uncertain. V dropped 7 bases and J dropped 8 bases, with 12 bases sitting between them. This CDR3 comprises 12 residues. Per germline, CDR1 MNHNY and CDR2 SVGAGI (reference sequence). The CDR3 loop reads CASTSPRDIQYF. In DNA, the CDR3 is TGTGCCAGCACCTCCCCCCGGGACATTCAGTACTTC.

The sample holds one count of this clone. The V and J genes are TRBV5-1 and TRBJ1-4; a possible D gene is TRBD1 (6 bases). This CDR3 has 15 residues. V was cut by 4 bases and J by 7 bases, with 17 bases left in between. Germline V lookup: CDR1 SGHRS, CDR2 YFSETQ. CDR3 DNA: TGCGCCAGCAGCAAGGGGGGGAGTAAGGGTGAAAAACTGTTTTTT. Translation: CASSKGGSKGEKLFF. The full variable domain, its missing parts supplied by reference TRBV5-1 and TRBJ1-4, is KAGVTQTPRYLIKTRGQQVTLSCSPISGHRSVSWYQQTPGQGLQFLFEYFSETQRNKGNFPGRFSGRQFSNSRSEMNVSTLELGDSALYLCASSKGGSKGEKLFFGSGTQLSVL.

This clone was counted between two and nine times. This chain joins TRBV19 and TRBJ1-2, with 10 positions matching TRBD1. The CDR3 sequence is 15 residues long. J lost 4 bases, V lost 4 bases, and 6 bases had no gene match. Germline CDR1 and CDR2: LNHDA and SQIVND (reference sequence). The CDR3 loop reads CASSTWDRGRYGYTF. The CDR3 DNA reads as TGTGCCAGTAGTACCTGGGACAGGGGACGCTATGGCTACACCTTC.

This clone was seen once. The chain employs TRBV4-3 and TRBJ2-3, with TRBD1 matching over 7 bases. With V trimmed by 1 base and J by 2 bases, 6 bases remained unmatched. The CDR3 extends over 16 amino acids. In germline, CDR1 is LGHNA, CDR2 YSLEER. The DNA of the CDR3 is TGCGCCAGCAGCCAAGGGGCAGGGGGATCCACAGATACGCAGTATTTT. This gives the protein CASSQGAGGSTDTQYF.

CDR3 in DNA: TGCAGTGCTACAGGGACCGGGGAGCTGTTTTTT. This gives the protein CSATGTGELFF. The J gene is TRBJ2-2, the V gene TRBV20-1; possible D gene TRBD1, 5 bases. The CDR3 totals 11 residues. CDR1 is DFQATT and CDR2 is SNEGSKA in the germline V gene (reference sequence). With 4 bases removed from V and 5 bases from J, the gap between germline ends came to 5 bases.

This sequence joins TRBV30 and TRBJ2-7; no definite D call. The CDR3 covers 13 residues. Germline V gives CDR1 GTSNPN, CDR2 SVGIG (reference sequence). V shed 0 bases and J shed 0 bases, with 6 bases lying between them. The CDR3 nucleotides are TGTGCCTGGAGTGTTAGACCCTCCTACGAGCAGTACTTC. This encodes CAWSVRPSYEQYF.

V and J are TRBV30 and TRBJ2-4, with TRBD1 identical over 8 bases. There are 16 residues in the CDR3. Germline CDR1 reads GTSNPN; CDR2 reads SVGIG (reference sequence). V lost 2 bases and J lost 0; bases outside the gene matches: 6. CDR3 amino acids: CAWSTGQGQAKNIQYF. CDR3 DNA sequence: TGTGCCTGGAGTACCGGACAGGGACAAGCCAAAAACATTCAGTACTTC.

The sample holds one count of this clone. V usage is TRBV7-2 and J usage is TRBJ2-5; weak D call: TRBD1 (5 bases). The CDR3 contains 12 residues. Germline loops: CDR1 SGHTA, CDR2 FQGNSA. The V end was cut by 5 bases, the J end by 5 bases, with 9 bases between. In DNA form, the CDR3 reads TGTGCCAGCAGCCTACAGGTGGAGACCCAGTACTTC. This translates into CASSLQVETQYF.

The V call is TRBV27, the J call TRBJ2-3; D is tentatively TRBD1 or TRBD2 (6 bases each). The length of the CDR3 is 14 residues. Germline V gives CDR1 MNHEY, CDR2 SMNVEV (reference sequence). Trimming cost V 2 bases and J 5 bases, with 11 bases left between them. CDR3 amino acids: CASSLRGAVDTQYF. As DNA, the CDR3 is TGTGCCAGCAGTTTAAGGGGGGCCGTAGATACGCAGTATTTT.

This clone was seen a few times. This rearrangement joins TRBV2 to TRBJ2-7; TRBD1 matches at 8 bases. The CDR3 runs 13 residues. Germline assignment: CDR1 SNHLY and CDR2 FYNNEI. V trimming: 11 bases; J trimming: 4 bases; junction bases outside the gene matches: 10. The CDR3 sequence is CASSGTGAYEQYF. CDR3 nucleotides: TGTGCCTCCTCCGGGACAGGCGCTTACGAGCAGTACTTC.